What follows are 21 T cell receptor beta chains derived from one specimen sequenced in a study of a mutant IDH1 vaccine in newly diagnosed glioma. Antigens of these TCRs are unknown. Regarding time point: week 5, during vaccination. Vaccinated patients received 300 ug of mutant IDH1 20-mer peptide per dose, with topical imiquimod. The repertoire was sequenced with immunoSEQ multiplex PCR; TCRdb's copy has only in-frame clones and lacks some. The sample lists 40,000 to 55,000 clones, just under 80% occurring once. The source material was PBMCs, sampled from a glioma patient whose treatment included an IDH1 peptide vaccine. The receptors stem from a man aged 50 to 60 with glioma.

V and J are TRBV7-2 and TRBJ1-2; D remains unclear. CDR3 size: 16 residues. V was trimmed by 5 bases and J by 6 bases, leaving 22 bases between them. Germline V CDR1 and CDR2: SGHTA, FQGNSA. The CDR3 coding sequence is TGTGCCAGCAGCCCTAGTCAGCCGTCCGCTAGGAATGGCTACACCTTC. Its protein product is CASSPSQPSARNGYTF.

This chain uses TRBV5-8 with TRBJ2-1, with 7 nucleotides matching TRBD1. Germline lookup yields CDR1 SGHTS and CDR2 YDEGEE. The trim removed 2 bases at V and 6 bases at J, leaving 5 bases unmatched. CDR3 length: 14 amino acids. CDR3 protein: CASSFRDSPNEQFF. The DNA for the CDR3 is TGTGCCAGCAGCTTCCGGGACAGCCCCAATGAGCAGTTCTTC.

This clone was detected a few times. V is TRBV11-1 and J is TRBJ1-1, with 8 bases aligning to TRBD1. Looked up from germline, CDR1 is SGHAT and CDR2 is FQDESV (reference sequence). Losses at the gene ends were 6 bases for V and 2 bases for J; bases not matched to a gene: 5. The CDR3 sequence is 14 residues long. DNA for the CDR3: TGTGCCAGCAGTTCGGACAGGGTAAACACTGAAGCTTTCTTT. Amino acids: CASSSDRVNTEAFF.

This clone was picked up one time. The chain uses TRBV9 and TRBJ1-3, with D uncertain. V was clipped by 0 bases and J by 0 bases, with 13 bases between them. CDR1 and CDR2 (germline): SGDLS, YYNGEE. The CDR3 is 17 residues long. CDR3 in amino acids: CASSVAMGTSSGNTIYF. In nucleotides, the CDR3 is TGTGCCAGCAGCGTAGCGATGGGCACGAGCTCTGGAAACACCATATATTTT.

The V call is TRBV29-1, the J call TRBJ1-3; no clear D gene. The CDR3 covers 12 residues. Trimming cost V 5 bases and J 2 bases, with 7 bases left between them. Germline CDR1 and CDR2: SQVTM and ANQGSEA. CDR3 sequence (DNA): TGCAGCGTTACAGAGACTGGAAACACCATATATTTT. This translates into CSVTETGNTIYF. The full variable domain, its missing parts supplied by reference TRBV29-1 and TRBJ1-3, is SAVISQKPSRDICQRGTSLTIQCQVDSQVTMMFWYRQQPGQSLTLIATANQGSEATYESGFVIDKFPISRPNLTFSTLTVSNMSPEDSSIYLCSVTETGNTIYFGEGSWLTVV.

The chain is built from TRBV4-3 and TRBJ1-1, with TRBD1 as a possible D gene (5 bases). The V gene lost 0 bases and the J gene lost 7 bases, with 15 bases spanning the gap. Germline CDR1 and CDR2: LGHNA and YSLEER. The CDR3 is made up of 15 amino acids. CDR3 nucleotides: TGCGCCAGCAGCCAAGATAGCGGGTGGGGGAGTGAAGCTTTCTTT. Amino acids: CASSQDSGWGSEAFF.

This clone was counted once. The gene calls are TRBV2 and TRBJ1-1; D is uncertain. Germline V lookup: CDR1 SNHLY, CDR2 FYNNEI. The CDR3 consists of 14 residues. Between the trimmed V and J ends, which lost 3 bases and 0 bases, there was a span of 8 bases. CDR3 residues: CASSDLIMNTEAFF. The CDR3 bases are TGTGCCAGCAGTGACCTCATAATGAACACTGAAGCTTTCTTT.

The genes are TRBV30 and TRBJ2-1; unclear D gene. Between the trimmed V and J ends, which lost 7 bases and 2 bases, there was a span of 6 bases. In germline, CDR1 is GTSNPN, CDR2 SVGIG (reference sequence). CDR3 length: 11 residues. The DNA for the CDR3 is TGTGCCTTCGCCACCTACAATGAGCAGTTCTTC. Its protein product is CAFATYNEQFF.

V is TRBV7-6 and J is TRBJ2-2; maybe TRBD1 (5 bases). Germline V gives CDR1 SGHVS, CDR2 FNYEAQ. CDR3 length: 16 residues. V lost 2 bases and J lost 0, with 10 bases in between. Here the CDR3 reads CASSLLPTANTGELFF. CDR3 coding DNA: TGTGCCAGCAGCTTATTACCGACAGCGAACACCGGGGAGCTGTTTTTT. The variable domain in full, with the rest retrieved from reference TRBV7-6 and TRBJ2-2, is GAGVSQSPRYKVTKRGQDVALRCDPISGHVSLYWYRQALGQGPEFLTYFNYEAQQDKSGLPNDRFSAERPEGSISTLTIQRTEQRDSAMYRCASSLLPTANTGELFFGEGSRLTVL.

This clone was seen a single time. The rearrangement uses TRBV5-1 and TRBJ2-5; D not certain. Germline assignment: CDR1 SGHRS and CDR2 YFSETQ. The ends were cut back, 0 bases at V and 2 bases at J, with 11 bases in the middle. The CDR3 length is 15 residues. The CDR3 protein is CASSLVAAVQETQYF. For the CDR3, the DNA is TGCGCCAGCAGCTTGGTTGCGGCAGTTCAAGAGACCCAGTACTTC. Looking up the rest from reference TRBV5-1 and TRBJ2-5 gives the full variable domain: KAGVTQTPRYLIKTRGQQVTLSCSPISGHRSVSWYQQTPGQGLQFLFEYFSETQRNKGNFPGRFSGRQFSNSRSEMNVSTLELGDSALYLCASSLVAAVQETQYFGPGTRLLVL.

This chain uses TRBV7-2 with TRBJ1-2; no reliable D call. Trimming removed 5 bases at V and 1 base at J, with 14 bases between. Germline V gene sequence: CDR1 SGHTA, CDR2 FQGNSA. The CDR3 extends over 15 amino acids. The CDR3 bases are TGTGCCAGCAGCCCACGGACGGCCAGTAACTATGGCTACACCTTC. Protein: CASSPRTASNYGYTF. Full variable domain (rest looked up from reference TRBV7-2 and TRBJ1-2): GAGVSQSPSNKVTEKGKDVELRCDPISGHTALYWYRQSLGQGLEFLIYFQGNSAPDKSGLPSDRFSAERTGGSVSTLTIQRTQQEDSAVYLCASSPRTASNYGYTFGSGTRLTVV.

The rearrangement links TRBV7-2 to TRBJ2-1; 7 positions agree with TRBD1. Germline V gene data show CDR1 as SGHTA and CDR2 as FQGNSA. The CDR3 loop spans 15 amino acids. Germline trimming cut 1 base from V and 6 bases from J; bases unmatched to any gene: 6. DNA for the CDR3: TGTGCCAGCAGCTTAGTCCGGACAGGTTTCAATGAGCAGTTCTTC. As protein: CASSLVRTGFNEQFF.

The chain combines TRBV2 with TRBJ1-5; D perhaps matches TRBD1 (5 bases). The CDR3 length is 14 residues. CDR1 SNHLY and CDR2 FYNNEI come from the germline V gene. Trimming took 6 bases from V and 5 from J, leaving 14 bases between them. The CDR3 nucleotides are TGTGCCAGCAGCGCCGGGCAGGGTGATCAGCCCCAGCATTTT. The encoded protein is CASSAGQGDQPQHF.

This clone appeared a few times. As DNA, the CDR3 is TGCAGCGTTGACATCAATCTGGGCACTGAAGCTTTCTTT. This gives the protein CSVDINLGTEAFF. The chain carries TRBV29-1 and TRBJ1-1; D is unresolved. From germline, CDR1 is SQVTM and CDR2 ANQGSEA. The CDR3 extends over 13 amino acids. The V end lost 3 bases, the J end lost 4 bases, and 12 bases lay between the germline ends.

In its sample, this clone was seen once. This chain connects TRBV13 to TRBJ2-3; D may be TRBD1 (6 bases). V was pared by 5 bases and J by 4 bases, with 16 bases between. The germline gives CDR1 PRHDT, CDR2 FYEKMQ (reference sequence). The CDR3 runs 15 residues. The CDR3 nucleotides read TGTGCCAGCAGCCCCTTACAGGGTGAAGCAGATACGCAGTATTTT. The encoded protein is CASSPLQGEADTQYF.

The chain links TRBV19 to TRBJ2-3; D is possibly TRBD1 or TRBD2 (5 bases each). The CDR3 has 15 amino acids. Trimming took off 6 bases at V and 4 bases at J, with 17 bases between the two ends. CDR1 is LNHDA and CDR2 is SQIVND in the germline V gene (reference sequence). In nucleotides, the CDR3 is TGTGCCAGTAGGACGTGGGGCAAGGGAGCAGATACGCAGTATTTT. Translating it yields CASRTWGKGADTQYF.

This chain links TRBV29-1 with TRBJ2-1, with TRBD2 identical over 16 bases. Unmatched junction bases numbered 9, after V lost 4 bases and J lost 6 bases. Germline loops: CDR1 SQVTM, CDR2 ANQGSEA. The CDR3 consists of 17 residues. CDR3 sequence (DNA): TGCAGCGTTGGGGGGACTAGCGGGGGGGCCCTATCCAATGAGCAGTTCTTC. Its translation is CSVGGTSGGALSNEQFF.

The chain combines TRBV14 with TRBJ2-7, with D perhaps TRBD2 (5 bases). Germline V gives CDR1 SGHDN, CDR2 FVKESK. The germline V and J ends were trimmed by 3 bases and 0 bases, with 9 bases remaining between them. The CDR3 has 14 residues. CDR3 protein: CASSQSGYSYEQYF. CDR3 sequence (DNA): TGTGCCAGCAGCCAGTCGGGGTACTCCTACGAGCAGTACTTC.

In its sample, this clone was seen a few times. The chain links TRBV20-1 to TRBJ1-2, with D possibly matching TRBD1 (6 bases). V was trimmed by 3 bases and J by 13 bases, leaving 15 bases between them. The CDR3 is made up of 11 amino acids. Germline assignment: CDR1 DFQATT and CDR2 SNEGSKA (reference sequence). The CDR3 here is CSARVNRDCTF. CDR3 DNA sequence: TGCAGTGCTAGGGTCAACAGGGACTGCACCTTC.

The chain is built from TRBV18 and TRBJ1-5; D is uncertain. The CDR3 runs to 13 residues. Trimming took 2 bases from V and 4 from J, leaving 6 bases between them. Germline V gives CDR1 KGHSH, CDR2 LQKENI. CDR3 DNA sequence: TGTGCCAGCTCACCAGACACAAATCAGCCCCAGCATTTT. It is translated as CASSPDTNQPQHF.

V and J are TRBV2 and TRBJ1-1; maybe TRBD1 (6 bases). Between the trimmed V and J ends, which lost 10 bases and 5 bases, there was a span of 14 bases. The CDR3 extends over 12 amino acids. CDR1 is SNHLY, CDR2 FYNNEI, per germline. The CDR3: CATQGYGTEAFF. The CDR3 DNA reads as TGTGCCACCCAGGGGTACGGGACTGAAGCTTTCTTT.